The clone carrying this T cell receptor beta chain was seen more than once but under ten times. As yet, its antigen is unknown. This specimen belongs to a study of CD8 T cells in ankylosing spondylitis. Overall study findings and caveats: Previously reported in reactive arthritis synovial fluid and blood were some of the motif variants. Disease-associated clones were reportedly significantly overrepresented in matched ankylosing spondylitis synovial fluid.

V shed 6 bases and J shed 0 bases, with 12 bases lying between them. The CDR3 length is 14 residues. TCR beta libraries were made by quantitative 5'-RACE with molecular barcodes. Via MiXCR, TCRdb re-called the 5' RACE reads, giving one row per CDR3 protein. The sample consists of some 250,000 distinct CDR3 sequences, over 8.5% of them appearing once. The chain combines TRBV12-3 or TRBV12-4 with TRBJ2-7; D is undetermined. The sequence was obtained from a male donor with ankylosing spondylitis or in good health (not recorded which). Sequencing was performed on blood, either unsorted or a sorted T cell fraction (not recorded which). The CDR3 loop reads CASRHQRSSYEQYF. The DNA of the CDR3 is TGTGCCAGCAGGCATCAACGGAGCTCCTACGAGCAGTACTTC.